This T cell receptor beta chain comes out of a study of cytomegalovirus exposure and HLA in healthy donors. The PCR was carried out with 60 Vbeta primers and 13 Jbeta primers. This table comes from immunoSEQ multiplex PCR, and its TCRdb copy is limited to in-frame clones, with some not included. The repertoire holds approximately 170,000 clones, less than 80% seen once, with 2.5% to 3% in the top ten. CDR1 and CDR2 (germline): SSHAT, FNYEAQ (reference sequence). CDR3 length equals 15 residues. The sample holds a few counts of this clone. The antigen is not known. An end of the junction does not agree with germline; a read error may underlie this. Study-wide results and caveats: Evidence from a later analysis indicated that most CMV-associated TCR beta chains looked HLA-restricted. Immune exposure information comprised only CMV serostatus.

The chain uses TRBV7-7 and TRBJ2-1; weak D call: TRBD1 (5 bases). The sequence derives from a middle-aged man in good health and CMV-seronegative. Sequencing was carried out using PBMCs. CDR3: CASSLGVGVNNEQFF. CDR3 bases: TGTGCTAGCAGCTTAGGGGTAGGAGTAAACAATGAGCAGTTCTTC.